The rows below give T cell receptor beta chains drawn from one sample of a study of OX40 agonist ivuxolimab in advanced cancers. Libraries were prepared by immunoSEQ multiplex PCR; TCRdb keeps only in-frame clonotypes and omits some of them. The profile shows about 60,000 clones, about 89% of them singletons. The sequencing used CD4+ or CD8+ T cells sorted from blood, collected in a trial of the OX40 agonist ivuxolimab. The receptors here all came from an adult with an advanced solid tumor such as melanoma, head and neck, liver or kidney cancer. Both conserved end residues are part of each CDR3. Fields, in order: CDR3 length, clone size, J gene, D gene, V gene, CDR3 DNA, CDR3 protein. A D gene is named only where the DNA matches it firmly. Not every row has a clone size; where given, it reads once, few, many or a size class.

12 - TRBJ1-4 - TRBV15 TGTGCCACCAGCAGAGTTGTGGAAAAACTGTTTTTT CATSRVVEKLFF
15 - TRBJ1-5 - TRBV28 TGTGCCAGCAGTATTCGACAGAATAGCAATCAGCCCCAGCATTTT CASSIRQNSNQPQHF
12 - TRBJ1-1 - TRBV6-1 TGTGCCAGCAGTTCCTATCGGACTGAAGCTTTCTTT CASSSYRTEAFF
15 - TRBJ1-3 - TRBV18 TGTGCCAGCTCACCAGCTCGGGCGATTGGAAACACCATATATTTT CASSPARAIGNTIYF
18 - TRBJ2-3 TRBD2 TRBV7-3 TGTGCCAGCAGCTTAACGGGCCGAGCGGGAGGGCAGGGATTGACGCAGTATTTT CASSLTGRAGGQGLTQYF
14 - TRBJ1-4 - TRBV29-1 TGCAGCGTTTGGGCAGGAGGAGCTAATGAAAAACTGTTTTTT CSVWAGGANEKLFF
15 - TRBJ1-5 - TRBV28 TGTGCCAGCAGGCTACCGGGGGGGCTCAATCAGCCCCAGCATTTT CASRLPGGLNQPQHF
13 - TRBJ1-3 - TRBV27 TGTGCCAGCAGCTACAGGGCTGGAAACACCATATATTTT CASSYRAGNTIYF
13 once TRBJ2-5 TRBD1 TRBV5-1 TGCGCCAGCAGCAACGGACAGGGAGAGACCCAGTACTTC CASSNGQGETQYF
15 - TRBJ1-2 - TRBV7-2 TGTGCCAGCAGCTTAGTACGGGGACACAACTATGGCTACACCTTC CASSLVRGHNYGYTF
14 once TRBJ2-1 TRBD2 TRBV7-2 TGTGCCAGCAGCTCAGGACTAGCGGGAGCTCACCCGTTCTTC CASSSGLAGAHPFF
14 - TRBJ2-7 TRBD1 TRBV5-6 TGTGCCAGCAGCGCCGGGACAGGGGGTCTCGAGCAGTACTTC CASSAGTGGLEQYF
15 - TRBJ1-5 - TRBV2 TGTGCCAGCAGCCAGGGGAGGTATAGCAATCAGCCCCAGCATTTT CASSQGRYSNQPQHF
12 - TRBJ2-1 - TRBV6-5 TGTGCCAGCAGTTATTACGATAATGAGCAGTTCTTC CASSYYDNEQFF
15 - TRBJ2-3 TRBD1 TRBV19 TGTGCCAGTAGTAGCGGACAGGGTATAGCAGATACGCAGTATTTT CASSSGQGIADTQYF
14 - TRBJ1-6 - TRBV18 TGTGCCAGCTCACTGGGGGCGCCGAATTCACCCCTCCACTTT CASSLGAPNSPLHF
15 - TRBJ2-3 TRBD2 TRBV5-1 TGCGCCAGCATACTAGCGGGAGGGTACACAGATACGCAGTATTTT CASILAGGYTDTQYF
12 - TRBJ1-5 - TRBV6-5 TGTGCCAGCAGTTACTCTGCAGGGGAGCGGCATTTT CASSYSAGERHF
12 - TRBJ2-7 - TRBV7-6 TGTGCCAGCAGCTTAGAAGGGGACGAGCAGTACTTC CASSLEGDEQYF
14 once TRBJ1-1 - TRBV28 TGTGCCAGCACCTCCCCCGGGGAATGGACTGAAGCTTTCTTT CASTSPGEWTEAFF
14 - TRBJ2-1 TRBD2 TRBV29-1 TGCAGCGGGTTGGGAGGGGCCCCCTACAATGAGCAGTTCTTC CSGLGGAPYNEQFF
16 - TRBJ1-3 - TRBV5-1 TGCGCCAGCAGCACCGGAGGGGTGAACTCTGGAAACACCATATATTTT CASSTGGVNSGNTIYF